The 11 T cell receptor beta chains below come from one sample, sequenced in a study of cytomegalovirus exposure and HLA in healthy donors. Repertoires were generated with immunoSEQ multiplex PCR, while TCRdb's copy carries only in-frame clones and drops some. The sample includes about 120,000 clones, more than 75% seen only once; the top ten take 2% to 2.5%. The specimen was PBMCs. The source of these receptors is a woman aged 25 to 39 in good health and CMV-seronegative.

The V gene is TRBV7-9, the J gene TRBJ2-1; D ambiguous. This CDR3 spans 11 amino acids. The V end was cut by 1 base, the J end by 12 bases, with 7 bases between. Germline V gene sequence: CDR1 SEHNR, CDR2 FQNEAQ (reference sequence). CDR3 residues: CASSLVRRQFF. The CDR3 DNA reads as TGTGCCAGCAGCTTAGTCCGGAGGCAGTTCTTC. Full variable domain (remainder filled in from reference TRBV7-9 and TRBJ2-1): DTGVSQNPRHKITKRGQNVTFRCDPISEHNRLYWYRQTLGQGPEFLTYFQNEAQLEKSRLLSDRFSAERPKGSFSTLEIQRTEQGDSAMYLCASSLVRRQFFGPGTRLTVL.

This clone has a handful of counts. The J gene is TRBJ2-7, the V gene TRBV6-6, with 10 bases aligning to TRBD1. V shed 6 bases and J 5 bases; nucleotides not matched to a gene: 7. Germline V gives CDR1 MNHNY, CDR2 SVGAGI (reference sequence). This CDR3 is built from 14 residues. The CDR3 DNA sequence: TGTGCCAGCAGCCCGGGACAGGGGCTCGACGAGCAGTACTTC. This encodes CASSPGQGLDEQYF.

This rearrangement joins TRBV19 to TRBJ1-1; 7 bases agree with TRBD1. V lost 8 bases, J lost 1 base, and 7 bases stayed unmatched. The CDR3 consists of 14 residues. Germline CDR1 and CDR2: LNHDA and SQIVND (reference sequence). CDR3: CASLTRTGNTEAFF. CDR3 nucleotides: TGTGCCAGTTTAACACGGACAGGGAACACTGAAGCTTTCTTT.

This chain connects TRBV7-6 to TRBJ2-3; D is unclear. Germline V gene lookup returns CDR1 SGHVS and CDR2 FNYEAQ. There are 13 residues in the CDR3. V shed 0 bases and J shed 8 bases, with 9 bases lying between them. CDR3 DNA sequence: TGTGCCAGCAGCTTAGCGAGCGTGGGTACGCAGTATTTT. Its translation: CASSLASVGTQYF.

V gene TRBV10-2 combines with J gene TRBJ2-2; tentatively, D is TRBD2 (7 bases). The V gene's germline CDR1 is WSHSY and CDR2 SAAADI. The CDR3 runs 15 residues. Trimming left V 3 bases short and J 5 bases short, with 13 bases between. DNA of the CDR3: TGCGCCAGCAGTGACGGCGGGGGCCGGACCGGGGAGCTGTTTTTT. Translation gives CASSDGGGRTGELFF.

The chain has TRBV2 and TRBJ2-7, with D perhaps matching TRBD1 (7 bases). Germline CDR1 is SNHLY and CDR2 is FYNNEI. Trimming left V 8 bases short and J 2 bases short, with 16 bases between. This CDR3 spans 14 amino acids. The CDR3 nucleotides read TGTGCCAGCGCCCTGCGGGACAGAGCCTACGAGCAGTACTTC. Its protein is CASALRDRAYEQYF.

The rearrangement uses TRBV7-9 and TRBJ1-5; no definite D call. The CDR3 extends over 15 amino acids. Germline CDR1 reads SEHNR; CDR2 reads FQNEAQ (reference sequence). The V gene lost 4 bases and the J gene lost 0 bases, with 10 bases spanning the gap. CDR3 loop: CASSSSGVSNQPQHF. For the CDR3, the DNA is TGTGCCAGCAGCTCCTCCGGGGTTAGCAATCAGCCCCAGCATTTT.

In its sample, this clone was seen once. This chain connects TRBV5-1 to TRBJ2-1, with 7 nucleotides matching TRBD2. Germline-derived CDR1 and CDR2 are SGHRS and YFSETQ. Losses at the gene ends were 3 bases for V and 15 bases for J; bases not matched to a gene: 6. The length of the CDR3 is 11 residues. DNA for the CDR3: TGCGCCAGCAGCTGGGGACTAAGTCTGTTCTTC. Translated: CASSWGLSLFF.

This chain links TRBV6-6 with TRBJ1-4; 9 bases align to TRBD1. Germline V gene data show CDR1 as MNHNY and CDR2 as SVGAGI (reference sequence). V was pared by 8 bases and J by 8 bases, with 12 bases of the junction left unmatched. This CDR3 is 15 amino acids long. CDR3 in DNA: TGTGCCAGCTCCTCCCGGGACAGGGATGGGGAAAAACTGTTTTTT. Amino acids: CASSSRDRDGEKLFF.

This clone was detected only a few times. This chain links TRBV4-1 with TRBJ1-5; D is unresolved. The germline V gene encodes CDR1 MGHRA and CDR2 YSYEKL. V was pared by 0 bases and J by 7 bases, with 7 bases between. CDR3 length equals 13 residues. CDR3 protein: CASSQDPRQPQHF. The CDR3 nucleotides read TGCGCCAGCAGCCAAGATCCCAGACAGCCCCAGCATTTT.

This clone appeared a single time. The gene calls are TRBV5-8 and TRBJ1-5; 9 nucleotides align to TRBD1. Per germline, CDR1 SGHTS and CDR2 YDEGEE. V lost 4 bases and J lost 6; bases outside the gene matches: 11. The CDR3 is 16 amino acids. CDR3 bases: TGTGCCAGCAGCCGAAGACAGGGGGTAGGAGGTCAGCCCCAGCATTTT. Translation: CASSRRQGVGGQPQHF. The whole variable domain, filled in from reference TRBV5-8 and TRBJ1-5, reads EAGVTQSPTHLIKTRGQQATLRCSPISGHTSVYWYQQALGLGLQFLLWYDEGEERNRGNFPPRFSGRQFPNYSSELNVNALELEDSALYLCASSRRQGVGGQPQHFGDGTRLSIL.